This T cell receptor beta chain stems from a study of blood T cells in healthy people across ages. Findings of the study overall: Not knowing donor CMV status may have confounded expanded clonotype changes.

A second PCR of about 7 to 11 cycles used a sample-barcoded 5' primer and a J-beta primer mix. Every sample produced at least 2.5 million CDR3-containing paired-end reads. TCRdb processed the 5' RACE reads anew with MiXCR; each CDR3 protein has one entry. The data show some 710,000 distinct CDR3 sequences, with about 42% seen just once and around 18% held by the top ten. This clonotype has more than one count but fewer than ten. Its cognate antigen is unknown. V lost 5 bases to trimming and J lost 3 bases; unmatched junction nucleotides: 9. Germline lookup yields CDR1 MDHEN and CDR2 SYDVKM. The CDR3 runs to 15 residues.

This clonotype originated in an elderly man in good health. The sequenced material came from blood. The rearrangement uses TRBV28 and TRBJ2-5; 7 positions match TRBD2. The CDR3 bases are TGTGCCAGCAGTCCCCTCAGGCGGGGGAAAGAGACCCAGTACTTC. It encodes CASSPLRRGKETQYF. The whole variable domain, remainder taken from reference TRBV28 and TRBJ2-5, is DVKVTQSSRYLVKRTGEKVFLECVQDMDHENMFWYRQDPGLGLRLIYFSYDVKMKEKGDIPEGYSVSREKKERFSLILESASTNQTSMYLCASSPLRRGKETQYFGPGTRLLVL.